The clone carrying this TCR beta chain was observed a handful of times. This entry is derived from a study of blood T cell repertoires in COVID-19. For the study at large: Sites in the United States, Italy and Spain provided acute and convalescent COVID-19 samples. The cDNA or gDNA used as material had been derived from T cells, B-cell-depleted T cells, or PBMCs.

As originally analysed: Reference gene primer amplification gave estimated nucleated cell counts. Using immunoSEQ multiplex PCR, the repertoire was profiled, and TCRdb retains in-frame clones only, with some absent. That table is the source of V, J and clone size, and D and trimming were worked out from the DNA. The table records about 100,000 clones, over 80% of them present only once. Germline CDR1 and CDR2: MGHDK and SYGVNS. The CDR3 has 16 amino acids. V was cut by 2 bases and J by 5 bases, with 18 bases left in between. The sequence came from an elderly man with acute or convalescent COVID-19. Sequencing input: peripheral blood. This sequence joins TRBV25-1 and TRBJ1-1, with D maybe TRBD1 (5 bases). CDR3 DNA sequence: TGTGCCAGCAGTGAAACGGGGGGGGTAGAATGGACTGAAGCTTTCTTT. This translates into CASSETGGVEWTEAFF.